The clone carrying this TCR beta chain was seen ten or more times. Its antigen is still unknown. The data originate from a study of blood T cells in healthy people across ages. Alongside a J-beta primer mix, a sample-barcoded 5' primer served in a second PCR lasting about 7 to 12 cycles. The authors tagged each cDNA molecule using a template-switch adaptor with 12 random nucleotides. TCRdb itself ran the 5' RACE reads through MiXCR, one entry per CDR3 protein. Of roughly 700,000 distinct CDR3 sequences listed, about 30% are singletons. This CDR3 has 16 amino acids. V dropped 0 bases and J dropped 3 bases, with 14 bases sitting between them. Germline CDR1 and CDR2: MNHEY and SVGAGI. Overall study results and limits: Age brought a roughly linear fall in TCR beta diversity measured per million T cells.

The chain carries TRBV6-5 and TRBJ1-2, with D tentatively TRBD1 (5 bases). The sequenced material came from blood. The receptor comes from a woman aged 80 or over in good health. CDR3 nucleotides: TGTGCCAGCAGTTACTCCCTCGGGGCAGGACACTATGGCTACACCTTC. Protein sequence: CASSYSLGAGHYGYTF.